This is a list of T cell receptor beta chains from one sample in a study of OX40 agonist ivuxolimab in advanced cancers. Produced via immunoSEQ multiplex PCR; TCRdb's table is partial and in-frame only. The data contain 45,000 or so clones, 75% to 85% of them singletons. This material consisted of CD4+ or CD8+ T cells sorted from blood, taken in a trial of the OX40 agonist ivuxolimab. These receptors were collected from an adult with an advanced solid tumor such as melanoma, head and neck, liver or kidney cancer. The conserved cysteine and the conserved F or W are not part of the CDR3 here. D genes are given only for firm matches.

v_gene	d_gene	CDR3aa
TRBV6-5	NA	ASSYERPLPYEQY
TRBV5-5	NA	ASSPDTGIVEQY
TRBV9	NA	ASSPKDERRGNTEAF
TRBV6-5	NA	ASSSLGRSSGNTIY
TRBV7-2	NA	ASTRVGLANEKLF
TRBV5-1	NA	ASSLQGKTEQF
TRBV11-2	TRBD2	ASSSGLASYEQY
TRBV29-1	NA	SGAGQNYNEQF
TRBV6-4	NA	ASSRLELPYGYT
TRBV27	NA	ASSSDRTPSSYEQY
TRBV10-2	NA	ASSELSGELF
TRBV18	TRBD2	ASSGKGLAGNYNEQF
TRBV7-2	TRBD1	ASSINSGTGNEQY
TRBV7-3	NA	ASSLARTAEQY
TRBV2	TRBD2	ASSTGTSVNEQF
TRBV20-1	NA	SARKNTEAF
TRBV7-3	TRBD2	ASSHGTSLSLGTDTQY
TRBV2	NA	ASSGFSGNTIY
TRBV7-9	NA	ASSLDDQEQY
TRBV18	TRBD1	ASSPGQVSGELF
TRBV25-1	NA	ASRSLGTHSGNTIY
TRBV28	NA	ASNRDSYEQY
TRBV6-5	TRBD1	ASSYSQGTEAF
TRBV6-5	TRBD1	ASGRGTANEKLF
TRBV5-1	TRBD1	ASSSTGRSSYEQY
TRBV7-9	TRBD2	ASSQAAGASYNEQF
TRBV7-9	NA	ASSLDRGGTQGNQPQH
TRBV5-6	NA	ASSLRVRSPLH
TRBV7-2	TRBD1	ASSLGTGMYEQY
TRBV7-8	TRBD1	ASSDRAYEQY
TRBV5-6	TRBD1	ASSWDRMNTEAF
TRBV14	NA	ASSQAGTLSSYNEQF
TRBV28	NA	ASRVAPLASEQY
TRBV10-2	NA	ASSPLYEQY
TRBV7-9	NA	ASSLWGAHNFYGYT
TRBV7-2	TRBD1	ASSFFPGQGWPNEKLF
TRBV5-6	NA	ASRERDGYFKGDYEQY
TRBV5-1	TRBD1	ASSLGQGALNSPLH
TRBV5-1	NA	ASSRGGPGANVLT
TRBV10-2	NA	ASKYNEQF
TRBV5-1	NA	ASSRRAGEQETQY
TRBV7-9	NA	ASSGGGGTNEKLF
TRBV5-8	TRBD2	ASSLVGRVRAEETQY
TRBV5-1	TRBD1	ASRMTGDGSPLH
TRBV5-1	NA	ASSLGDTGNTIY
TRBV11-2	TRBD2	ASSSRTSPPSEQF
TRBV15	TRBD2	ATSSGGAIYNEQF
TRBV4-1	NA	ASSQGQGGGVTEAF
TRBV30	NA	AWSNLGNTGELF
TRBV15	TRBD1	ATSREAGGSTEAF
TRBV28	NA	ASGAGLDEKLF
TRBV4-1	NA	ASSQGRNTEAF